Listed below are T cell receptor beta chains from one sample, sequenced in a study of CD8+ T cells in alopecia areata. The assay was immunoSEQ multiplex PCR, and TCRdb's table has in-frame clones only and misses some. The sample includes a few hundred thousand clones, 67% of them seen just once. The source was CD4+ T cells sorted from blood, collected at week 0. These receptor sequences come from a human donor with alopecia areata. CDR3s include the opening cysteine and the closing phenylalanine or tryptophan. Each record gives: D gene, V gene, J gene, clone size, CDR3 protein. A D gene is named only where the DNA matches it firmly. Rows may omit the clone size; those that give it use once, few, many or a size class.

TRBD2	TRBV30	TRBJ2-1	few	CACRLAGNPNEQFF
TRBD1	TRBV27	TRBJ1-6	NA	CASSQKTGYNSPLHF
NA	TRBV5-1	TRBJ2-2	NA	CASKMMTTNTGELFF
NA	TRBV5-4	TRBJ2-3	NA	CASSSIRSADTQYF
NA	TRBV2	TRBJ1-5	NA	CASSDKHF
NA	TRBV5-1	TRBJ2-3	NA	CASSYTTDTQYF
NA	TRBV30	TRBJ2-2	NA	CAWTLGTDLNTGELFF
TRBD2	TRBV29-1	TRBJ2-3	NA	CSSGGGSTDTQYF
NA	TRBV11-2	TRBJ2-7	NA	CASSSSYEQYF
TRBD1	TRBV29-1	TRBJ2-2	NA	CSVPGQGENTGELFF
TRBD1	TRBV7-6	TRBJ1-2	NA	CASSPTGVRGNYGYTF
NA	TRBV25-1	TRBJ2-7	NA	CASSSVRGAYEQYF
NA	TRBV7-9	TRBJ1-5	NA	CASSPLRGNQPQHF
TRBD1	TRBV5-5	TRBJ2-7	NA	CASSLDRGVSYEQYF
TRBD1	TRBV30	TRBJ2-2	NA	CAWKRTGGITGELFF
NA	TRBV30	TRBJ1-1	NA	CAWRLNTEAFF
NA	TRBV9	TRBJ2-3	few	CASSVGADTQYF
NA	TRBV6-6	TRBJ2-5	NA	CASKWGETQYF
NA	TRBV15	TRBJ2-7	NA	CATSRDRREQYF
NA	TRBV7-9	TRBJ1-2	few	CASSLGLSNYGYTF
NA	TRBV29-1	TRBJ2-7	few	CSVWGFSSYEQYF
TRBD2	TRBV5-1	TRBJ2-3	NA	CASSKGTTGTTDTQYF
NA	TRBV19	TRBJ1-5	NA	CASSIGRRGTDQPQHF
TRBD1	TRBV7-2	TRBJ2-2	few	CASHAGGWDTGELFF
NA	TRBV6-5	TRBJ1-1	NA	CASSSPLRDQAFF
TRBD1	TRBV25-1	TRBJ2-7	NA	CASSASGQGPGEQYF
TRBD1	TRBV2	TRBJ1-6	once	CASSEGGTASSYNSPLHF
NA	TRBV7-9	TRBJ2-4	NA	CAVEENIQYF
TRBD1	TRBV29-1	TRBJ2-3	NA	CSVEGDRTSTDTQYF
NA	TRBV7-2	TRBJ2-2	few	CASSLERRAGELFF
NA	TRBV30	TRBJ2-1	NA	CAWKRKPNEQFF
TRBD2	TRBV7-2	TRBJ2-5	NA	CASSPPGGETQYF
TRBD1	TRBV25-1	TRBJ2-1	NA	CASSDDVQGASYNEQFF
NA	TRBV5-4	TRBJ1-2	once	CASTPREGGYTF
TRBD1	TRBV29-1	TRBJ2-3	NA	CSVPGTGPDTQYF
NA	TRBV7-9	TRBJ1-2	once	CASSLVGRNYGYTF
NA	TRBV6-5	TRBJ1-2	NA	CASRRTGTANYGYTF
NA	TRBV29-1	TRBJ2-2	few	CSVESPRGTGELFF
NA	TRBV4-2	TRBJ1-2	NA	CASSQDEGGLYGYTF
NA	TRBV7-2	TRBJ2-5	NA	CASSRELQETQYF
TRBD1	TRBV30	TRBJ1-5	few	CAWAPGTGNQPQHF
NA	TRBV27	TRBJ2-1	NA	CASSLAGSSYNEQFF
NA	TRBV5-1	TRBJ2-5	NA	CASSLAWQIQETQYF
NA	TRBV6-5	TRBJ1-1	few	CASSWGQTVNTEAFF
NA	TRBV7-3	TRBJ1-6	NA	CASSLGGYGSPLHF
NA	TRBV29-1	TRBJ2-1	NA	CSVFTFLSSYNEQFF
TRBD1	TRBV7-2	TRBJ1-6	NA	CASSLGDRAPNSPLHF
TRBD2	TRBV7-7	TRBJ2-5	NA	CASSQTREAGTQYF
NA	TRBV6-5	TRBJ2-7	NA	CASSPTNAAEQYF
NA	TRBV13	TRBJ2-1	once	CASSPEGPQFF
NA	TRBV13	TRBJ1-4	NA	CASRRRANEKLFF
NA	TRBV7-2	TRBJ2-3	NA	CASSLPKRTTDTQYF
TRBD1	TRBV5-1	TRBJ2-2	NA	CASSSLSAGTGPNTGELFF
NA	TRBV6-1	TRBJ2-3	NA	CASSPVDTQYF
TRBD1	TRBV6-5	TRBJ1-5	NA	CASSRQGNQPQHF
TRBD1	TRBV7-3	TRBJ1-4	NA	CASSLGRDRRGF
NA	TRBV29-1	TRBJ2-7	NA	CSVAGRPQEQYF
NA	TRBV29-1	TRBJ2-4	NA	CSVPGRGEDIQYF